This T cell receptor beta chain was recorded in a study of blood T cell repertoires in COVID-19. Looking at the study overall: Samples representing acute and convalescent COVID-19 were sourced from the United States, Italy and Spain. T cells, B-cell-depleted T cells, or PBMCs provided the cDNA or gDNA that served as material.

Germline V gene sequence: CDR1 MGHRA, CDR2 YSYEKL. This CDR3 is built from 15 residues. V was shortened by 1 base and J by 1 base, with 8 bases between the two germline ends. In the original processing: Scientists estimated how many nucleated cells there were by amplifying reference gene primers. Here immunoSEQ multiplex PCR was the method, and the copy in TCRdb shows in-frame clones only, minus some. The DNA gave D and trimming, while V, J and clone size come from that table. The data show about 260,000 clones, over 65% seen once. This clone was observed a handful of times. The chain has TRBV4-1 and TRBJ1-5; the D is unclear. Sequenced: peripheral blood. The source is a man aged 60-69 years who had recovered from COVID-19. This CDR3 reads CASSQVASSNQPQHF. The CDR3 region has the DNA TGCGCCAGCAGCCAAGTGGCATCAAGCAATCAGCCCCAGCATTTT.